This T cell receptor beta chain was sequenced for a study of cytomegalovirus exposure and HLA in healthy donors. The V and J ends lost 6 bases and 0 bases, in that order; junction bases with no gene match: 11. Germline-derived CDR1 and CDR2 are SGHTA and FQGNSA. This CDR3 contains 16 residues. It was with 60 Vbeta and 13 Jbeta primers that the PCR ran. Generated by immunoSEQ multiplex PCR, the TCRdb table keeps only in-frame clones and is missing some. The sample gives around 150,000 clones, 60% to 80% of which show up once; approximately 1.5% is in the top ten. Comments on this clone: Its antigen is undetermined.

At the time of sampling, donors were nominally healthy, though unrecorded immune exposures were likely. General study results and limits: In a later analysis, specific HLA alleles were associated with 15,000 to 20,000 TCR beta sequences at a 0.05 false discovery rate.

The sequence came from a male donor in good health and CMV-seronegative. J is TRBJ2-7 and V is TRBV7-2; 7 bases match TRBD1. Sequenced sample: PBMCs. Here the CDR3 reads CASRTPGQTSSYEQYF. In nucleotides, the CDR3 is TGTGCCAGCAGAACGCCGGGACAGACCAGCTCCTACGAGCAGTACTTC.